The 30 T cell receptor beta chains listed next were all sequenced from one sample in a study of T cell responses to AZD1222 COVID-19 vaccine. TCRdb keeps only in-frame clones here, not all; method: immunoSEQ multiplex PCR. The sample has 99,000 or so clones; roughly 80% are singletons. This sample comprised peripheral blood, obtained on day 0 of AZD1222 vaccination. The receptors shown here come from an adult in good health.

This chain uses TRBV5-1 with TRBJ1-2, with TRBD1 as a possible D gene (5 bases). Germline-derived CDR1 and CDR2 are SGHRS and YFSETQ. Trimming stripped 0 bases from V and 0 bases from J, with 9 bases between. The CDR3 runs to 15 residues. In DNA form, the CDR3 reads TGCGCCAGCAGCTTGGACAGGTCGGCTAACTATGGCTACACCTTC. Translated: CASSLDRSANYGYTF.

V usage is TRBV30 and J usage is TRBJ2-6, with D unresolved. Germline assignment: CDR1 GTSNPN and CDR2 SVGIG (reference sequence). CDR3 length: 12 amino acids. V was cut by 6 bases and J by 0 bases, with 3 bases left in between. The CDR3 region is CACLSGANVLTF. CDR3 DNA sequence: TGTGCCTGCCTCTCTGGGGCCAACGTCCTGACTTTC.

V and J are TRBV6-2 or TRBV6-3 and TRBJ2-5; D may be TRBD2 (6 bases). V lost 2 bases and J lost 7, with 20 bases in between. The CDR3 extends over 16 amino acids. The germline V gene has CDR1 MNHEY and CDR2 SVGEGT. This CDR3 is CASSYGGLQLRVTQYF. CDR3 coding DNA: TGTGCCAGCAGTTACGGGGGACTGCAACTAAGAGTGACCCAGTACTTC.

The chain carries TRBV5-5 and TRBJ1-4, with 9 bases that match TRBD1. CDR1 SGHKS and CDR2 YYEKEE come from the germline V gene (reference sequence). The length of the CDR3 is 17 residues. V gave up 4 bases and J gave up 4 bases; unmatched junction bases: 11. The CDR3 bases are TGTGCCAGCAGCCGGAAGAGGGACAGGGTGATTAATGAAAAACTGTTTTTT. This encodes CASSRKRDRVINEKLFF.

This chain uses TRBV5-6 with TRBJ1-2; maybe TRBD1 (6 bases). CDR3 size: 15 residues. Germline CDR1 reads SGHDT; CDR2 reads YYEEEE. Between the trimmed V and J ends, which lost 4 bases and 0 bases, there was a span of 13 bases. This chain's CDR3 is CASSLQGEANYGYTF. CDR3 sequence (DNA): TGTGCCAGCAGCCTACAGGGCGAAGCTAACTATGGCTACACCTTC. The full variable domain, with the rest looked up from reference TRBV5-6 and TRBJ1-2, is DAGVTQSPTHLIKTRGQQVTLRCSPKSGHDTVSWYQQALGQGPQFIFQYYEEEERQRGNFPDRFSGHQFPNYSSELNVNALLLGDSALYLCASSLQGEANYGYTFGSGTRLTVV.

The genes are TRBV5-6 and TRBJ1-3, with 8 bases matching TRBD1. The CDR3 runs to 14 residues. CDR1 and CDR2 (germline): SGHDT, YYEEEE. The J segment lost 5 bases and the V segment lost 9 bases, leaving 10 bases of the junction unmatched. The CDR3 region has the DNA TGTGCCACCGCGGAGACAGGGGAGAGAAACACCATATATTTT. Translated, it gives CATAETGERNTIYF.

The chain couples TRBV18 to TRBJ1-6, with TRBD1 matching over 9 bases. The length of the CDR3 is 19 residues. Germline CDR1 reads KGHSH; CDR2 reads LQKENI. Trimming took 5 bases from V and 3 from J; bases not matched to a gene: 14. This CDR3 is CASSGPGQGLFFYNSPLHF. The DNA for the CDR3 is TGTGCCAGCTCAGGACCGGGACAGGGATTGTTTTTCTATAATTCACCCCTCCACTTT.

The gene calls are TRBV27 and TRBJ2-7; no definite D call. Germline V lookup: CDR1 MNHEY, CDR2 SMNVEV (reference sequence). The CDR3 covers 15 residues. Trimming took off 3 bases at V and 7 bases at J, with 19 bases between the two ends. This CDR3 reads CASSFRLSGMREQYF. Written as DNA, the CDR3 is TGTGCCAGCAGTTTCCGATTAAGTGGAATGAGGGAGCAGTACTTC.

The chain joins TRBV7-2 to TRBJ2-4, with a tentative D call TRBD2 (7 bases). Germline CDR1 is SGHTA and CDR2 is FQGNSA. This CDR3 is 19 amino acids long. The V end was cut by 4 bases, the J end by 0 bases, with 22 bases between. Here the CDR3 DNA reads TGTGCCAGCAGCTCCCTGGGGGGGGCGGTAGAGCGAGCCAAAAACATTCAGTACTTC. It codes for CASSSLGGAVERAKNIQYF.

The chain combines TRBV7-2 with TRBJ1-5; no definite D call. Germline values: CDR1 SGHTA, CDR2 FQGNSA. V lost 5 bases and J lost 7, with 18 bases in between. The CDR3 contains 15 residues. The CDR3 loop reads CASSRNAGNGQPQHF. For the CDR3, the DNA is TGTGCCAGCAGCCGTAATGCGGGAAATGGGCAGCCCCAGCATTTT. The full variable domain, rest sourced from reference TRBV7-2 and TRBJ1-5, is GAGVSQSPSNKVTEKGKDVELRCDPISGHTALYWYRQSLGQGLEFLIYFQGNSAPDKSGLPSDRFSAERTGGSVSTLTIQRTQQEDSAVYLCASSRNAGNGQPQHFGDGTRLSIL.

This clone was detected only a few times. The genes are TRBV6-4 and TRBJ2-6; D gene unclear. Deletions cut 3 bases from V and 6 bases from J, with 12 bases between. The length of the CDR3 is 15 residues. Germline CDR1 reads MRHNA; CDR2 reads SNTAGT. CDR3 amino acids: CASSELAGQANVLTF. CDR3 sequence (DNA): TGTGCCAGCAGTGAACTGGCCGGGCAGGCCAACGTCCTGACTTTC.

Worth noting for this clone: Distinct nucleotide sequences in the sample also encode this CDR3. This chain links TRBV4-3 with TRBJ1-2; possible D gene TRBD1, 5 bases. Germline CDR1 is LGHNA and CDR2 is YSLEER. CDR3 length: 15 residues. Trimming removed 1 base from V and 2 bases from J, with 11 bases in between. The CDR3 protein is CASSQAGLANYGYTF. CDR3 DNA: TGCGCCAGCAGCCAAGCGGGACTGGCCAACTATGGCTACACCTTC.

This chain connects TRBV6-5 to TRBJ1-6; no reliable D call. The germline V gene encodes CDR1 MNHEY and CDR2 SVGAGI. The CDR3 is made up of 13 amino acids. The V end was cut by 7 bases, the J end by 7 bases, with 11 bases between. In DNA, the CDR3 is TGTGCCAGCACGGCGCACGCGAATTCACCCCTCCACTTT. Its protein product is CASTAHANSPLHF.

The CDR3 sequence: CASSQVVGLEQYF. The CDR3, as DNA: TGTGCCAGCAGCCAAGTGGTCGGACTCGAGCAGTACTTC. V is TRBV14 and J is TRBJ2-7; a weak D match, TRBD2 (5 bases). The germline CDR1 and CDR2 sequences are SGHDN and FVKESK. The CDR3 runs 13 residues. Trimming shortened V by 1 base and J by 6 bases, and 10 bases separated the two germline ends.

This clone was detected once. The chain combines TRBV7-9 with TRBJ1-1; D gene ambiguous. The germline CDR1 and CDR2 sequences are SEHNR and FQNEAQ (reference sequence). The CDR3 is 11 residues long. Trimming removed 3 bases at V and 6 bases at J, with 5 bases between. The CDR3 nucleotides are TGTGCCAGCAGCTTGACTTCTGAAGCTTTCTTT. The encoded protein is CASSLTSEAFF. Variable domain in full (rest from reference TRBV7-9 and TRBJ1-1): DTGVSQNPRHKITKRGQNVTFRCDPISEHNRLYWYRQTLGQGPEFLTYFQNEAQLEKSRLLSDRFSAERPKGSFSTLEIQRTEQGDSAMYLCASSLTSEAFFGQGTRLTVV.

This chain joins TRBV6-2 or TRBV6-3 and TRBJ1-4, with D uncertain. V lost 2 bases and J 7 bases, leaving 5 bases between the germline ends. Germline-derived CDR1 and CDR2 are MNHEY and SVGEGT. The CDR3 runs to 12 residues. DNA of the CDR3: TGTGCCAGCAGTTACGCGTCTGAAAAACTGTTTTTT. Protein sequence: CASSYASEKLFF.

V usage is TRBV19 and J usage is TRBJ1-1; the D gene is possibly TRBD1 (6 bases). Germline V CDR1 and CDR2: LNHDA, SQIVND (reference sequence). The length of the CDR3 is 13 residues. With 6 bases removed from V and 1 base from J, the gap between germline ends came to 9 bases. CDR3 sequence (DNA): TGTGCCAGTAGACCCAGGGGGAACACTGAAGCTTTCTTT. As protein: CASRPRGNTEAFF.

V is TRBV7-2 and J is TRBJ1-2, with 8 bases aligning to TRBD1. V lost 5 bases, J lost 4 bases, and 3 bases stayed unmatched. CDR1 SGHTA and CDR2 FQGNSA come from the germline V gene. The CDR3 consists of 13 residues. Here the CDR3 DNA reads TGTGCCAGCAGCCCAGGACAGGGCTATGGCTACACCTTC. It codes for CASSPGQGYGYTF.

The rearrangement links TRBV6-5 to TRBJ1-6; possibly TRBD1 for D (5 bases). From germline, CDR1 is MNHEY and CDR2 SVGAGI. The V end was cut by 6 bases, the J end by 10 bases, with 16 bases between. The CDR3 sequence is 14 residues long. CDR3 protein: CASRGVTSGSPLHF. The CDR3 DNA reads as TGTGCCAGCAGGGGGGTCACCTCGGGATCACCCCTCCACTTT.

This chain uses TRBV20-1 with TRBJ1-1; no firm D call. The germline V gene has CDR1 DFQATT and CDR2 SNEGSKA (reference sequence). Trimming pared 4 bases from V and 5 bases from J, leaving 8 bases between. The CDR3 totals 11 residues. DNA for the CDR3: TGCAGTGCTACTTTACGGACTGAAGCTTTCTTT. Translating it yields CSATLRTEAFF.

V is TRBV7-2 and J is TRBJ1-2; tentative D call: TRBD1 (5 bases). V was cut by 2 bases and J by 8 bases, with 9 bases left in between. The CDR3 has 12 amino acids. Germline CDR1 is SGHTA and CDR2 is FQGNSA. CDR3 DNA sequence: TGTGCCAGCAGCTTACAGGGAGGGGGCTACACCTTC. It specifies CASSLQGGGYTF.

This clone was observed a handful of times. V gene TRBV14 combines with J gene TRBJ1-2, with TRBD1 as a possible D gene (5 bases). Germline CDR1 reads SGHDN; CDR2 reads FVKESK. V was clipped by 1 base and J by 12 bases, with 12 bases between them. The CDR3 consists of 12 residues. The DNA of the CDR3 is TGTGCCAGCAGCCAAGGCGACAGTTATAACACCTTC. Protein sequence: CASSQGDSYNTF.

Here the CDR3 DNA reads TGTGCCAGCAGCTTAGTAGGCAGGGGCGGTGGAAACACCATATATTTT. It codes for CASSLVGRGGGNTIYF. The rearrangement links TRBV7-9 to TRBJ1-3; the D gene is possibly TRBD1 (6 bases). V dropped 1 base and J dropped 3 bases, with 13 bases sitting between them. This CDR3 contains 16 residues. Germline V gene sequence: CDR1 SEHNR, CDR2 FQNEAQ (reference sequence).

V is TRBV7-2 and J is TRBJ1-2; D perhaps matches TRBD1 (5 bases). The ends were cut back, 5 bases at V and 8 bases at J, with 12 bases in the middle. CDR3 size: 12 residues. Per germline, CDR1 SGHTA and CDR2 FQGNSA. The CDR3: CASSPQGIGYTF. The CDR3 nucleotides read TGTGCCAGCAGCCCCCAGGGAATCGGCTACACCTTC. Full variable domain (missing parts from reference TRBV7-2 and TRBJ1-2): GAGVSQSPSNKVTEKGKDVELRCDPISGHTALYWYRQSLGQGLEFLIYFQGNSAPDKSGLPSDRFSAERTGGSVSTLTIQRTQQEDSAVYLCASSPQGIGYTFGSGTRLTVV.

The rearrangement links TRBV19 to TRBJ2-7; D may be TRBD1 (5 bases). Germline CDR1 is LNHDA and CDR2 is SQIVND (reference sequence). Between the trimmed V and J ends, which lost 4 bases and 5 bases, there was a span of 12 bases. The CDR3 is made up of 13 amino acids. The CDR3 here is CASSKGVTHEQYF. The CDR3 DNA is TGTGCCAGTAGTAAAGGGGTGACCCACGAGCAGTACTTC.

The chain is built from TRBV7-2 and TRBJ2-3; 7 bases are a match to TRBD1. The V and J ends lost 1 base and 5 bases, in that order; junction bases with no gene match: 3. The CDR3 sequence is 14 residues long. Germline CDR1 and CDR2: SGHTA and FQGNSA. The CDR3 protein is CASSLGTGVDTQYF. CDR3 nucleotide sequence: TGTGCCAGCAGCTTAGGGACAGGAGTAGATACGCAGTATTTT.

The DNA for the CDR3 is TGCGCCAGCAGCCAAGATCGACCAGCTTCTGGGGCCAACGTCCTGACTTTC. This sequence encodes CASSQDRPASGANVLTF. This chain connects TRBV4-3 to TRBJ2-6; no clear D gene. CDR1 LGHNA and CDR2 YSLEER come from the germline V gene. Trimming stripped 0 bases from V and 1 base from J, with 10 bases between. This CDR3 spans 17 amino acids.

CDR3 bases: TGTGCCAGCAGCTTACTAGGGGCGGAGACCCAGTACTTC. Translated: CASSLLGAETQYF. The V and J genes are TRBV7-2 and TRBJ2-5, with TRBD1 as a possible D gene (5 bases). Germline V gene sequence: CDR1 SGHTA, CDR2 FQGNSA. V lost 2 bases and J 5 bases, leaving 9 bases between the germline ends. The CDR3 spans 13 residues.

The chain employs TRBV5-1 and TRBJ1-6; TRBD1 is a possible D gene (6 bases). This CDR3 is 14 amino acids long. Germline-derived CDR1 and CDR2 are SGHRS and YFSETQ. V was pared by 1 base and J by 10 bases, with 12 bases between. CDR3 amino acids: CASSLTKGQSPLHF. The CDR3 nucleotides read TGCGCCAGCAGCTTGACAAAGGGACAATCACCCCTCCACTTT.

The rearrangement uses TRBV7-6 and TRBJ2-1, with D perhaps being TRBD1 or TRBD2 (6 bases each). The CDR3 consists of 15 residues. Between the trimmed V and J ends, which lost 3 bases and 4 bases, there was a span of 13 bases. Germline V gene sequence: CDR1 SGHVS, CDR2 FNYEAQ. Written as DNA, the CDR3 is TGTGCCAGCAGCTTGACAGGAGGGAGTTACAATGAGCAGTTCTTC. Translated, it gives CASSLTGGSYNEQFF.